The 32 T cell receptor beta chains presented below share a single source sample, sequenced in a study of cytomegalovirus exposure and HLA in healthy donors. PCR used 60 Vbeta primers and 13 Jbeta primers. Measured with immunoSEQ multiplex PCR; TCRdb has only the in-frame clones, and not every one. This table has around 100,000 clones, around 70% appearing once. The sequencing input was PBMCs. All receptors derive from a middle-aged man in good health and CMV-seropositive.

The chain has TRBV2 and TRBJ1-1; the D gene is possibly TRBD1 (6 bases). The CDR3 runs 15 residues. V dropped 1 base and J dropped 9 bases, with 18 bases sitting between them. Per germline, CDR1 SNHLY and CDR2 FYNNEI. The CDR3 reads CASSEGWGPGIKAFF. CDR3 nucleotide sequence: TGTGCCAGCAGTGAAGGGTGGGGGCCAGGGATAAAAGCTTTCTTT.

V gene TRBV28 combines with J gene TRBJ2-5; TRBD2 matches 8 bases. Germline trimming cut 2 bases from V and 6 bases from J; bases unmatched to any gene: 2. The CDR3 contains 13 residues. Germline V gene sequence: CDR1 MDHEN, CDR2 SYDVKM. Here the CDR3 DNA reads TGTGCCAGCAGTTTAAGCGGGAGTAAGACCCAGTACTTC. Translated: CASSLSGSKTQYF.

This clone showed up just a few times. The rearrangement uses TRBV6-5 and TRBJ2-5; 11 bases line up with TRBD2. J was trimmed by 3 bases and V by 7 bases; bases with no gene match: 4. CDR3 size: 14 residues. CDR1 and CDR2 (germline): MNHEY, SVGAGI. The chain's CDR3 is CASTPLAGEETQYF. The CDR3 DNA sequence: TGTGCCAGCACTCCACTAGCGGGAGAAGAGACCCAGTACTTC.

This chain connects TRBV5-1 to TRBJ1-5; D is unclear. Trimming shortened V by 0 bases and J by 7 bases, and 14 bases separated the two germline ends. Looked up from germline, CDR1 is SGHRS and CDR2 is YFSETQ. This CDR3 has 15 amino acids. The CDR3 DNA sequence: TGCGCCAGCAGCTTGGAGTCAGGTCCGGGGCAGCCCCAGCATTTT. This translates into CASSLESGPGQPQHF.

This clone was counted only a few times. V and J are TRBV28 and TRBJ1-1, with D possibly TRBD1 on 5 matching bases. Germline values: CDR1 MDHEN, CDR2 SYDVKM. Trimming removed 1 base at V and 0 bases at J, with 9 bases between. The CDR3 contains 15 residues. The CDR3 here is CASSLYAGMNTEAFF. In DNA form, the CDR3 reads TGTGCCAGCAGTTTATACGCAGGGATGAACACTGAAGCTTTCTTT.

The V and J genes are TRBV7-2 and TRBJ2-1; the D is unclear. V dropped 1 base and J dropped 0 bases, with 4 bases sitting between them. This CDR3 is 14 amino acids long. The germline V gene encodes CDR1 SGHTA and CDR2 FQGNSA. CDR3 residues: CASSLGSSYNEQFF. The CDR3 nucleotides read TGTGCCAGCAGCTTAGGGAGCTCCTACAATGAGCAGTTCTTC.

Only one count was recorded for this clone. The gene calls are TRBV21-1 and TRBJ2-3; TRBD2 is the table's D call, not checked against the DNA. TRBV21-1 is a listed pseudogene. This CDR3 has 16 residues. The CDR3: CASSISWETSTDTQYF. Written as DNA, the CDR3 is TGTGCCAGCAGCATTAGTTGGGAGACTAGCACAGATACGCAGTATTTT.

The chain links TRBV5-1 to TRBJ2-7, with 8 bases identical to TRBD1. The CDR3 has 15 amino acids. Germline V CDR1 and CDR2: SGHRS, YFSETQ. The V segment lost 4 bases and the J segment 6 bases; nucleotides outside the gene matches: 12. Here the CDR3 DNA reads TGCGCCAGCAGCCTTTCGGACAGGGAAAGTGGCGAGCAGTACTTC. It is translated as CASSLSDRESGEQYF.

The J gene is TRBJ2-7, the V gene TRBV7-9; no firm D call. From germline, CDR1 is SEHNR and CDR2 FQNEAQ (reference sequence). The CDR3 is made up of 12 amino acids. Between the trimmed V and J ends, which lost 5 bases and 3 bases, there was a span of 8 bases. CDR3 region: CASSRGGYEQYF. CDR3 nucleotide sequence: TGTGCCAGCAGCCGCGGTGGCTACGAGCAGTACTTC.

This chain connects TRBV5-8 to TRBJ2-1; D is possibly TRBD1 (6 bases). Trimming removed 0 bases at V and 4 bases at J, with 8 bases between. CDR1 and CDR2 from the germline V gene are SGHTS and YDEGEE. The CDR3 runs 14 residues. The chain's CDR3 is CASSLGTVYNEQFF. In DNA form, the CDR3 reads TGTGCCAGCAGCTTGGGGACAGTATACAATGAGCAGTTCTTC.

The CDR3 is CASSLQGAGTYQETQYF. CDR3 nucleotide sequence: TGCGCCAGCAGCTTACAGGGGGCCGGAACGTACCAAGAGACCCAGTACTTC. The chain carries TRBV5-1 and TRBJ2-5; 9 positions match TRBD1. Germline lookup yields CDR1 SGHRS and CDR2 YFSETQ. The V segment lost 2 bases and the J segment 0 bases; nucleotides outside the gene matches: 8. CDR3 size: 17 residues.

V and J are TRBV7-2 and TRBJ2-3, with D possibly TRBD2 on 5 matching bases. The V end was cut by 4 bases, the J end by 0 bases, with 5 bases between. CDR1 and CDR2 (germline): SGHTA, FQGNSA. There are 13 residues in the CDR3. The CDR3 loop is CASSWTSTDTQYF. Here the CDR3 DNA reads TGTGCCAGCAGCTGGACTAGCACAGATACGCAGTATTTT.

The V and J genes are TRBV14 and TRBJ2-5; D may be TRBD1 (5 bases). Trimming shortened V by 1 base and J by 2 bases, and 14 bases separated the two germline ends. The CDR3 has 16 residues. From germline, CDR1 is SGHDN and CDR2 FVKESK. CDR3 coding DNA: TGTGCCAGCAGCCAAGGTTCGGCCAGGGCTCAAGAGACCCAGTACTTC. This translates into CASSQGSARAQETQYF.

The CDR3 here is CASSLGKTYEQYF. As DNA, the CDR3 is TGCGCCAGCAGCTTGGGCAAAACTTACGAGCAGTACTTC. The chain links TRBV5-1 to TRBJ2-7, with D unresolved. The CDR3 loop spans 13 amino acids. Per germline, CDR1 SGHRS and CDR2 YFSETQ. V was shortened by 0 bases and J by 4 bases, with 8 bases between the two germline ends.

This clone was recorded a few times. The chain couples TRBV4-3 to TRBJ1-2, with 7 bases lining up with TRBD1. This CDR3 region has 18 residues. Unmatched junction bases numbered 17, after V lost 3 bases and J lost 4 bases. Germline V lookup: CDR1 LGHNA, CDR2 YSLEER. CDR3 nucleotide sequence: TGCGCCAGCAGCCAGTATCCGGGACAGATCTTGAACTCCTATGGCTACACCTTC. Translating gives CASSQYPGQILNSYGYTF.

CDR3 in DNA: TGTGCCAGCAGCTTGGAAGGGTCGGGGGTCGGTAACGAGCAGTACGTC. This codes for CASSLEGSGVGNEQYV. The chain combines TRBV5-6 with TRBJ2-7; perhaps TRBD2 as D (6 bases). Germline assignment: CDR1 SGHDT and CDR2 YYEEEE. Trimming pared 0 bases from V and 5 bases from J, leaving 18 bases between. The CDR3 extends over 16 amino acids.

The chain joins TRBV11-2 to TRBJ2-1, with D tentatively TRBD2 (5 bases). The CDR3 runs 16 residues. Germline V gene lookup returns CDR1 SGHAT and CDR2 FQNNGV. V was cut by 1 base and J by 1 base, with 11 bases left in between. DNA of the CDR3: TGTGCCAGCAGCTTAGGGCCAGGCGGGTCCTACAATGAGCAGTTCTTC. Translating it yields CASSLGPGGSYNEQFF.

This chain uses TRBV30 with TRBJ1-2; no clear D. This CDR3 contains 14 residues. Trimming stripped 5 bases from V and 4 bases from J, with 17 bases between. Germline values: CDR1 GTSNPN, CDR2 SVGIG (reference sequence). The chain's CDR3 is CAWLQRTAAYGYTF. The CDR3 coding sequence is TGTGCCTGGTTGCAGCGGACCGCAGCCTATGGCTACACCTTC. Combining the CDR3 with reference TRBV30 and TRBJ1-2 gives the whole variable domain SQTIHQWPATLVQPVGSPLSLECTVEGTSNPNLYWYRQAAGRGLQLLFYSVGIGQISSEVPQNLSASRPQDRQFILSSKKLLLSDSGFYLCAWLQRTAAYGYTFGSGTRLTVV.

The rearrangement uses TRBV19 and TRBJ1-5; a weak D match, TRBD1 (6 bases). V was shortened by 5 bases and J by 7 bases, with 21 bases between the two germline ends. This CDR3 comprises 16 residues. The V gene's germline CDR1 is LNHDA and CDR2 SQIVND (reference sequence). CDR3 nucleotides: TGTGCCAGTAGTCCTACAGGGATGTCGTTCGGGCAGCCCCAGCATTTT. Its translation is CASSPTGMSFGQPQHF.

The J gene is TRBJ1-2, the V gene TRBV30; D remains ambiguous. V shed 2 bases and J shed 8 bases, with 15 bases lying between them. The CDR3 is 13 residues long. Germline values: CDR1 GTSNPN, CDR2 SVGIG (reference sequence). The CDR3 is CAWSSSPTRGYTF. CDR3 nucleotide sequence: TGTGCCTGGAGTTCTTCCCCGACACGGGGCTACACCTTC.

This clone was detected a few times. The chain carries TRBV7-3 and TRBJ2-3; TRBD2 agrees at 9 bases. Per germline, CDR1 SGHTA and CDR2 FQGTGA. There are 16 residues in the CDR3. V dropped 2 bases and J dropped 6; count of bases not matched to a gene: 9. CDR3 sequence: CASSLAASGTGDTQYF. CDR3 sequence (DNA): TGTGCCAGCAGCTTAGCGGCTAGCGGGACGGGGGATACGCAGTATTTT.

The CDR3 DNA follows: TGTGCCAGCAGCCCTCGGACTAGCCGCAATGAGCAGTTCTTC. Translation: CASSPRTSRNEQFF. The chain employs TRBV9 and TRBJ2-1; TRBD2 agrees at 8 bases. This CDR3 comprises 14 residues. CDR1 is SGDLS and CDR2 is YYNGEE in the germline V gene. V gave up 4 bases and J gave up 6 bases; unmatched junction bases: 6.

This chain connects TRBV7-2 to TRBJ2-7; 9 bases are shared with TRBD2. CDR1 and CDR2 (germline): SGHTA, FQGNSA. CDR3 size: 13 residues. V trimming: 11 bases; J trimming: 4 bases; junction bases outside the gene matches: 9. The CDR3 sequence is CAHGAGGRYEQYF. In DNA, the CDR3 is TGTGCCCACGGGGCGGGAGGGCGGTACGAGCAGTACTTC.

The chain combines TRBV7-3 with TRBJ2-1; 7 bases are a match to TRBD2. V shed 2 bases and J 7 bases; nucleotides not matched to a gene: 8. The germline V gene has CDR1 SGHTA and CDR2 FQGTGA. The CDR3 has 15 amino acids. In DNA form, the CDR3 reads TGTGCCAGCAGCTTAGGGGTAGCGGGTGCAAATGAGCAGTTCTTC. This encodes CASSLGVAGANEQFF.

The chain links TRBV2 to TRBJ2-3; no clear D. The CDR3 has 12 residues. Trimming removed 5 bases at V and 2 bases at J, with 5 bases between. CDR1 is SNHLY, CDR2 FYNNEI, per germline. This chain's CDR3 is CASSPVTDTQYF. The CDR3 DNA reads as TGTGCCAGCAGTCCCGTCACAGATACGCAGTATTTT.

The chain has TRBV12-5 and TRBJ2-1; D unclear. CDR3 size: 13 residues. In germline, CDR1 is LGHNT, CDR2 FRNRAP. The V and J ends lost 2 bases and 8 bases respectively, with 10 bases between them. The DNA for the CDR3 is TGTGCTAGTGGTTTGTTCTCCGTTGATGAGCAGTTCTTC. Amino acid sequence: CASGLFSVDEQFF.

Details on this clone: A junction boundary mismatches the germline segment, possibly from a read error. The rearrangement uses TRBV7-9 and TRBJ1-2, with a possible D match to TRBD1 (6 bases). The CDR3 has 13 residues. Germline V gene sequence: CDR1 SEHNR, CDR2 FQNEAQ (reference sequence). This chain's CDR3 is CSSSLAGDYGYTF. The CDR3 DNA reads TGTTCCAGCAGCTTAGCAGGGGACTATGGCTACACCTTC. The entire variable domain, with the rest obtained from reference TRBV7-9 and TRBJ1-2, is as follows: DTGVSQNPRHKITKRGQNVTFRCDPISEHNRLYWYRQTLGQGPEFLTYFQNEAQLEKSRLLSDRFSAERPKGSFSTLEIQRTEQGDSAMYLCSSSLAGDYGYTFGSGTRLTVV.

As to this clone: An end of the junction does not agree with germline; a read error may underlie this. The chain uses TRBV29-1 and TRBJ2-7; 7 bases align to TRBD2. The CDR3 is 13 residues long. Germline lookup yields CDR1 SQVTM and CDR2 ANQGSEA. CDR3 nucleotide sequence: TGCAGCGTTGTGGGCGGGAGCGTCTACGGGCAGTACTTC. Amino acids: CSVVGGSVYGQYF.

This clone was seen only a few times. The CDR3 DNA reads as TGTGCCGCGACAGGGGGCAGCGAGCAGTACTTC. It encodes CAATGGSEQYF. The V and J genes are TRBV2 and TRBJ2-7, with 10 bases aligning to TRBD1. Looked up from germline, CDR1 is SNHLY and CDR2 is FYNNEI. The CDR3 covers 11 residues. Losses at the gene ends were 11 bases for V and 6 bases for J; bases not matched to a gene: 4.

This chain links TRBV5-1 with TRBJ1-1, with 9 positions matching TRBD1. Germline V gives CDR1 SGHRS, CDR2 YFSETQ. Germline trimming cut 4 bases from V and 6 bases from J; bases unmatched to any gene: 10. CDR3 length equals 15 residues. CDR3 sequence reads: CASSPRTGVGAEAFF. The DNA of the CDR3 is TGCGCCAGCAGCCCAAGGACAGGGGTTGGAGCTGAAGCTTTCTTT.

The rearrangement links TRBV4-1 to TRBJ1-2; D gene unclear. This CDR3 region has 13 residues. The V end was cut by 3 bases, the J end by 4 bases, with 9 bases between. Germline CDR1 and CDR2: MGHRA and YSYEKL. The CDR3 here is CASSHAEVYGYTF. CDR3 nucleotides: TGCGCCAGCAGCCATGCCGAGGTCTATGGCTACACCTTC.

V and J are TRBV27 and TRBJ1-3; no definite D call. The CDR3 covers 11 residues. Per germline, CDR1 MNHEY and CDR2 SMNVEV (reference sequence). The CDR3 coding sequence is TGTGCTACGCGCTTTGGAAACACCATATATTTT. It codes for CATRFGNTIYF.